This T cell receptor beta chain is from a study of cytomegalovirus exposure and HLA in healthy donors. Study information: HLA-typed donors contributed approximately 92 million unique TCRs, which were held in an early data release. In terms of ancestry, the Caucasian-associated cluster contained about 81% of the approximately 400 genotyped donors. Overall study results and limits: For most TCR beta V segments, an earlier analysis put the productive rate at about 90% or about 30% of the time. Most TCRs appeared rarely, but some public TCRs recurred in many donors.

The J segment lost 0 bases and the V segment lost 1 base, leaving 5 bases of the junction unmatched. This CDR3 is 17 amino acids long. The germline V gene encodes CDR1 SGHTA and CDR2 FQGNSA. PCR primers comprised 60 Vbeta and 13 Jbeta primers. The data were produced by immunoSEQ multiplex PCR, yet TCRdb's version contains in-frame clones alone and is incomplete. The data contain under 200,000 clones, around 80% of them singletons. As for this clone: Its matching antigen is unknown.

J is TRBJ2-4 and V is TRBV7-2, with 8 bases lining up with TRBD1. This TCR derives from a woman aged 40 to 55 in good health and CMV-seronegative. Sample: PBMCs. The CDR3 loop is CASSLVGTGLAKNIQYF. In DNA, the CDR3 is TGTGCCAGCAGCTTAGTGGGGACAGGTCTAGCCAAAAACATTCAGTACTTC.